This T cell receptor beta chain derives from a study of monozygotic twins with cystic fibrosis. Study-wide points: Clonality was generally low (median approximately 0.0095), higher in the most severe patients. In 13 of 16 pairs, V gene usage was closest to the co-twin's. Unrelated CF individuals shared fewer identical clonotypes than monozygotic CF twins.

Trimming cost V 4 bases and J 0 bases, with 3 bases left between them. The V gene's germline CDR1 is SGHRS and CDR2 YFSETQ. The CDR3 is 12 residues long. The method was immunoSEQ multiplex PCR; TCRdb's version includes in-frame clones alone and lacks a portion of them. The sample shows about 36,000 clones, around 82% of them seen only once. About this clone itself: Its antigen remains unidentified.

Sequenced material: blood. The gene calls are TRBV5-1 and TRBJ2-3; D gene unclear. This receptor was taken from a girl aged 2 to 10 with cystic fibrosis. DNA of the CDR3: TGCGCCAGCAGCGGGAGCACAGATACGCAGTATTTT. It translates to CASSGSTDTQYF.